These T cell receptor beta chains were read from a single sample in a study of shared clonotypes between healthy human individuals. Here immunoSEQ multiplex PCR was the method, and the copy in TCRdb shows in-frame clones only, minus some. The repertoire consists of about 1 million clones, with around four fifths occurring once and the leading ten covering about 1.5%. Material for sequencing was memory CD4+ T cells sorted from blood. Every receptor here comes from a young man in good health. The CDR3 runs from the conserved cysteine through the conserved F or W. A D gene is named only where the DNA matches it firmly. A clone size is listed for some rows: how often the clone was seen (once, few, many), or a class if it is expanded.

-	TRBJ1-4	TRBV28	TRBD1	14	CASSLDRGDEKLFF	TGTGCCAGCAGTCTGGACAGGGGAGATGAAAAACTGTTTTTT
-	TRBJ2-1	TRBV5-6	-	14	CASSLFGSYNEQFF	TGTGCCAGCAGCCTATTCGGATCTTACAATGAGCAGTTCTTC
-	TRBJ1-4	TRBV28	-	17	CASSRDSSYSTNEKLFF	TGTGCCAGCAGTCGGGACTCGAGCTATTCAACTAATGAAAAACTGTTTTTT
-	TRBJ2-7	TRBV21-1	-	16	CASRTIAGEGAYEQYF	TGTGCCAGCAGGACAATAGCGGGAGAGGGGGCCTACGAGCAGTACTTC
few	TRBJ2-1	TRBV4-1	-	14	CASSHFQQYNEQFF	TGCGCCAGCAGCCACTTTCAACAGTACAATGAGCAGTTCTTC
-	TRBJ1-3	TRBV18	-	15	CASLDSLFSGNTIYF	TGTGCCAGCTTGGATAGTCTCTTCTCTGGAAACACCATATATTTT
-	TRBJ2-3	TRBV6-5	-	14	CASSYRTAKDTQYF	TGTGCCAGCAGTTACAGGACCGCTAAGGATACGCAGTATTTT
-	TRBJ1-6	TRBV5-4	TRBD1	15	CASSLDGTGVTPLHF	TGTGCCAGCAGCTTGGACGGGACAGGGGTTACACCCCTCCACTTT
few	TRBJ1-5	TRBV29-1	-	13	CSVGSNSNQPQHF	TGCAGCGTTGGGTCTAATAGCAATCAGCCCCAGCATTTT
-	TRBJ2-3	TRBV9	-	12	CASSRGTDTQYF	TGTGCCAGCAGCAGGGGCACAGATACGCAGTATTTT
-	TRBJ1-6	TRBV28	TRBD1	16	CASSPGQGRGKSPLHF	TGTGCCAGCAGCCCGGGACAGGGGCGGGGAAAATCACCCCTCCACTTT
-	TRBJ2-7	TRBV5-8	-	15	CASSLVWGNSYEQYF	TGTGCCAGCAGCTTGGTCTGGGGGAATTCCTACGAGCAGTACTTC
-	TRBJ2-1	TRBV18	TRBD1	16	CASSLDSGGVRNEQFF	TGTGCCAGCTCATTAGATTCAGGGGGCGTACGGAATGAGCAGTTCTTC
once	TRBJ2-3	TRBV6-1	-	12	CASRNLGDTQYF	TGTGCCAGCAGGAACTTGGGCGATACGCAGTATTTT
-	TRBJ1-1	TRBV6-6	-	11	CASSSGGEAFF	TGTGCCAGCAGTTCGGGGGGGGAAGCTTTCTTT
-	TRBJ1-5	TRBV2	-	13	CASKQEPHQPQHF	TGTGCCAGCAAGCAGGAACCGCATCAGCCCCAGCATTTT
-	TRBJ2-5	TRBV19	-	14	CASFGRAKQETQYF	TGTGCCAGTTTCGGAAGGGCGAAACAAGAGACCCAGTACTTC
few	TRBJ1-1	TRBV5-1	TRBD1	14	CASSDGQVDTEAFF	TGCGCCAGCAGCGACGGACAGGTTGACACTGAAGCTTTCTTT
-	TRBJ1-3	TRBV6-5	TRBD1	15	CASSYSTGGGNTIYF	TGTGCCAGCAGTTACTCCACAGGGGGTGGAAACACCATATATTTT
-	TRBJ2-7	TRBV4-3	-	17	CASSQDRGPYYSYEQYF	TGCGCCAGCAGCCAAGATCGGGGCCCTTACTACTCCTACGAGCAGTACTTC
once	TRBJ2-2	TRBV11-2	TRBD1	16	CASSIRQGPYTGELFF	TGTGCCAGCAGCATACGACAGGGCCCATACACCGGGGAGCTGTTTTTT
few	TRBJ1-5	TRBV18	TRBD1	14	CASSGGQTNQPQHF	TGTGCCAGCTCAGGGGGACAGACCAATCAGCCCCAGCATTTT
-	TRBJ1-1	TRBV18	-	14	CASSLGTVNTEAFF	TGTGCCAGCTCACTCGGGACGGTTAACACTGAAGCTTTCTTT
-	TRBJ2-7	TRBV29-1	TRBD2	14	CSATLAGSSYEQYF	TGCAGCGCCACCTTAGCGGGGAGCTCCTACGAGCAGTACTTC
-	TRBJ1-1	TRBV2	-	15	CASAPGRERNTEAFF	TGTGCCAGCGCCCCAGGGAGAGAGAGGAACACTGAAGCTTTCTTT
-	TRBJ2-1	TRBV7-2	-	14	CASSLGTRTNEQFF	TGTGCCAGCAGCTTAGGTACCCGAACAAATGAGCAGTTCTTC
-	TRBJ1-6	TRBV28	-	11	CASSLNSPLHF	TGTGCCAGCAGCCTAAATTCACCCCTCCACTTT
-	TRBJ1-4	TRBV30	-	15	CAWSADLGKGEKLFF	TGTGCCTGGAGTGCCGACTTGGGAAAGGGCGAAAAACTGTTTTTT
-	TRBJ2-1	TRBV6-6	TRBD2	14	CASSRTRDYNEQFF	TGTGCCAGCAGTAGGACTAGAGATTACAATGAGCAGTTCTTC
once	TRBJ2-5	TRBV10-3	TRBD2	13	CASREGPGETQYF	TGTGCCAGCCGGGAGGGCCCGGGAGAGACCCAGTACTTC
few	TRBJ2-6	TRBV5-1	-	19	CASSLPAGQGGTGANVLTF	TGCGCCAGCAGCTTGCCCGCGGGGCAGGGGGGAACCGGGGCCAACGTCCTGACTTTC
few	TRBJ2-3	TRBV30	TRBD2	15	CAWSPGLGVTDTQYF	TGTGCCTGGAGCCCGGGACTAGGGGTCACAGATACGCAGTATTTT
-	TRBJ2-2	TRBV13	TRBD2	18	CASRTGPGLAGRTGELFF	TGTGCCAGCAGGACAGGACCGGGACTAGCGGGTCGTACCGGGGAGCTGTTTTTT
-	TRBJ1-1	TRBV27	-	17	CASSLERRGAMNTEAFF	TGTGCCAGCAGTTTAGAGAGGAGGGGTGCTATGAACACTGAAGCTTTCTTT
-	TRBJ2-2	TRBV5-4	TRBD2	16	CASSPGTSGSDGELFF	TGTGCCAGCAGCCCGGGGACTAGCGGGAGTGACGGGGAGCTGTTTTTT
-	TRBJ1-2	TRBV6-1	TRBD1	15	CASSEGTGTGYGYTF	TGTGCCAGCAGTGAAGGGACAGGTACGGGGTATGGCTACACCTTC
few	TRBJ2-3	TRBV5-6	TRBD2	15	CASSLLAGATDTQYF	TGTGCCAGCAGCTTGTTGGCGGGAGCCACAGATACGCAGTATTTT
-	TRBJ2-7	TRBV10-1	-	13	CASSKGRDYEQYF	TGCGCCAGCTCTAAAGGACGGGACTACGAGCAGTACTTC
-	TRBJ1-2	TRBV18	TRBD1	14	CASSPARTGDGYTF	TGTGCCAGCTCACCAGCCCGGACAGGGGATGGCTACACCTTC
once	TRBJ2-7	TRBV11-3	-	12	CASSILRYEQYF	TGTGCCAGCAGCATCCTTCGGTACGAGCAGTACTTC
-	TRBJ2-7	TRBV10-3	-	12	CAISESRSEQYF	TGTGCCATCAGTGAGTCCCGCTCCGAGCAGTACTTC
-	TRBJ1-1	TRBV28	-	14	CASRAYQGWTEAFF	TGTGCCAGCAGGGCCTATCAGGGTTGGACTGAAGCTTTCTTT
-	TRBJ2-7	TRBV5-1	-	15	CASSLAGSSIYEQYF	TGCGCCAGCAGCTTGGCCGGAAGTTCAATCTACGAGCAGTACTTC
many	TRBJ2-5	TRBV7-2	-	15	CASSLSSQRSETQYF	TGTGCCAGCAGCTTAAGTTCACAGCGTTCAGAGACCCAGTACTTC
-	TRBJ2-5	TRBV7-3	-	14	CASSRTGMQETQYF	TGTGCCAGCAGCCGCACAGGGATGCAAGAGACCCAGTACTTC
-	TRBJ1-4	TRBV5-6	TRBD1	15	CASSSRGRSHEKLFF	TGTGCCAGCAGCTCCAGGGGGCGAAGTCATGAAAAACTGTTTTTT
-	TRBJ2-5	TRBV2	TRBD2	14	CASLVGGAGETQYF	TGTGCCAGTCTGGTCGGGGGGGCTGGAGAGACCCAGTACTTC
few	TRBJ1-2	TRBV19	TRBD1	13	CASSIDRGLGYTF	TGTGCCAGTAGTATCGACAGGGGGCTCGGCTACACCTTC
once	TRBJ2-1	TRBV6-1	-	18	CASSELLGGLIPYNEQFF	TGTGCCAGCAGTGAATTGTTGGGGGGCCTCATCCCTTACAATGAGCAGTTCTTC
-	TRBJ2-2	TRBV12-5	-	13	CASGLRDTGELFF	TGTGCTAGTGGTTTGAGGGACACCGGGGAGCTGTTTTTT
-	TRBJ1-6	TRBV4-2	-	15	CASSQDEGGYSPLHF	TGTGCCAGCAGCCAAGATGAGGGAGGATATTCACCCCTCCACTTT
once	TRBJ2-1	TRBV5-6	-	13	CASTPTGYNEQFF	TGTGCCAGCACTCCAACGGGTTACAATGAGCAGTTCTTC
few	TRBJ2-2	TRBV5-1	TRBD1	14	CASSLSQGSGELFF	TGCGCCAGCAGCTTGTCACAGGGGTCCGGGGAGCTGTTTTTT
-	TRBJ1-4	TRBV6-6	-	15	CASRLLGGNNEKLFF	TGTGCCAGCAGGTTACTAGGGGGGAATAATGAAAAACTGTTTTTT
-	TRBJ2-2	TRBV29-1	-	11	CSAGNTGELFF	TGCAGCGCCGGGAACACCGGGGAGCTGTTTTTT
few	TRBJ2-7	TRBV30	TRBD2	14	CAWTLAGGTYEQYF	TGTGCCTGGACACTAGCGGGCGGGACCTACGAGCAGTACTTC
-	TRBJ2-2	TRBV18	-	14	CASDMSGFTGELFF	TGTGCCAGCGACATGTCGGGGTTCACCGGGGAGCTGTTTTTT